The present entry profiles one T cell receptor (beta chain) with its context. The antigen remains unidentified. The sample is drawn from a study of cytomegalovirus exposure and HLA in healthy donors. The PCR had 60 Vbeta and 13 Jbeta primers. Measured with immunoSEQ multiplex PCR; TCRdb has only the in-frame clones, and not every one. The sample yields some 130,000 clones, 65% to 80% seen once. Study findings and constraints: Sequencing depth roughly uniform across donors was assumed in presence/absence analyses. Follow-up analysis seemed to connect common viral pathogens with several of the most significant clusters identified. An analysis done earlier found most TCR beta V segments productive about 87% or about 30% of the time. A link between a missense DCLRE1C variant and TCR beta V- and J-gene trimming emerged from a later analysis.

The sequence came from a human donor in good health. Sequenced material: PBMCs.

CDR3 loop: CASSPIPEGTQYF. In nucleotides, the CDR3 is TGTGCCAGCAGCCCCATCCCGGAGGGGACGCAGTATTTT. The rearrangement links TRBV27 to TRBJ2-3; perhaps TRBD2 as D (6 bases). Trimming left V 6 bases short and J 9 bases short, with 16 bases between. The CDR3 sequence is 13 residues long. Germline V gene lookup returns CDR1 MNHEY and CDR2 SMNVEV (reference sequence).